What follows are 20 T cell receptor beta chains derived from one specimen sequenced in a study of cytomegalovirus exposure and HLA in healthy donors. Libraries were prepared by immunoSEQ multiplex PCR; TCRdb keeps only in-frame clonotypes and omits some of them. The data show 100,000 to 150,000 clones, roughly nine tenths seen once. Sequencing was carried out using PBMCs. These receptors originate from a woman younger than 35 in good health and CMV-seronegative.

The chain combines TRBV30 with TRBJ2-7; 12 nucleotides align to TRBD2. This CDR3 is 16 amino acids long. Germline CDR1 GTSNPN, CDR2 SVGIG (reference sequence). The V gene end was trimmed by 0 bases and the J gene end by 5 bases; junction bases not matched to a gene: 8. The CDR3 sequence is CAWSVRASGRADEQYF. CDR3 DNA: TGTGCCTGGAGTGTACGGGCTAGCGGGAGGGCGGACGAGCAGTACTTC.

The rearrangement uses TRBV11-3 and TRBJ2-7; D might be TRBD2 (6 bases). The germline CDR1 and CDR2 sequences are SGHNT and YENEEA. With 1 base removed from V and 5 bases from J, the gap between germline ends came to 12 bases. The CDR3 has 14 residues. CDR3 DNA sequence: TGTGCCAGCAGCTTAGGAACCGGGAGCCACGAGCAGTACTTC. As protein: CASSLGTGSHEQYF.

The J gene is TRBJ2-7, the V gene TRBV6-6; maybe TRBD2 (6 bases). Trimming stripped 1 base from V and 9 bases from J, with 13 bases between. The CDR3 has 13 residues. Germline CDR1 MNHNY, CDR2 SVGAGI (reference sequence). The CDR3 protein is CASSYWGDPRQYF. The CDR3 DNA follows: TGTGCCAGCAGTTACTGGGGGGACCCCCGGCAGTACTTC.

The chain links TRBV5-1 to TRBJ2-3; 11 bases are shared with TRBD2. Germline CDR1 is SGHRS and CDR2 is YFSETQ. Losses at the gene ends were 5 bases for V and 5 bases for J; bases not matched to a gene: 7. The CDR3 runs to 15 residues. CDR3 bases: TGCGCCAGCAGTTTTACTAGCGGGAGTAAAGATACGCAGTATTTT. This translates into CASSFTSGSKDTQYF. Using reference TRBV5-1 and TRBJ2-3 for the parts outside the CDR3, the full variable domain is KAGVTQTPRYLIKTRGQQVTLSCSPISGHRSVSWYQQTPGQGLQFLFEYFSETQRNKGNFPGRFSGRQFSNSRSEMNVSTLELGDSALYLCASSFTSGSKDTQYFGPGTRLTVL.

This clone was seen only a few times. The chain recombines TRBV6-4 with TRBJ1-2; D may be TRBD1 (6 bases). From germline, CDR1 is MRHNA and CDR2 SNTAGT. The CDR3 spans 15 residues. Between the trimmed V and J ends, which lost 6 bases and 4 bases, there was a span of 18 bases. The CDR3 DNA follows: TGTGCCAGCAGCCGAAGCCCGGACAGAAGCTATGGCTACACCTTC. It is translated as CASSRSPDRSYGYTF.

The chain couples TRBV7-6 to TRBJ2-1; 11 bases line up with TRBD1. V lost 1 base and J lost 8; bases outside the gene matches: 7. From germline, CDR1 is SGHVS and CDR2 FNYEAQ. The CDR3 spans 16 residues. The DNA for the CDR3 is TGTGCCAGCAGCTTAGTCTGGGACAGGGGGGAAGATGAGCAGTTCTTC. Its translation is CASSLVWDRGEDEQFF. Full variable domain (rest looked up from reference TRBV7-6 and TRBJ2-1): GAGVSQSPRYKVTKRGQDVALRCDPISGHVSLYWYRQALGQGPEFLTYFNYEAQQDKSGLPNDRFSAERPEGSISTLTIQRTEQRDSAMYRCASSLVWDRGEDEQFFGPGTRLTVL.

The chain has TRBV5-4 and TRBJ2-7, with a weak D call TRBD2 (6 bases). V shed 4 bases and J shed 7 bases, with 18 bases lying between them. CDR1 is SGHNT, CDR2 YYREEE, per germline (reference sequence). CDR3 length equals 14 residues. CDR3 in amino acids: CASSLGMAGNEQYF. In nucleotides, the CDR3 is TGTGCCAGCAGCCTCGGTATGGCGGGAAATGAGCAGTACTTC.

The chain has TRBV30 and TRBJ2-2, with unresolved D. The CDR3 length is 11 residues. Germline CDR1 and CDR2: GTSNPN and SVGIG (reference sequence). V dropped 5 bases and J dropped 7 bases, with 8 bases sitting between them. The CDR3 region is CAWANYGELFF. The DNA of the CDR3 is TGTGCCTGGGCTAATTACGGGGAGCTGTTTTTT.

V is TRBV4-1 and J is TRBJ2-2, with TRBD2 matching 14 bases. This CDR3 is built from 16 residues. From germline, CDR1 is MGHRA and CDR2 YSYEKL. V was clipped by 4 bases and J by 6 bases; unmatched bases: 4. In nucleotides, the CDR3 is TGCGCCAGCAGCCGGGGACTAGCGGGAGTCCCCGGGGAGCTGTTTTTT. Translation: CASSRGLAGVPGELFF.

This chain connects TRBV9 to TRBJ2-3, with TRBD2 as a possible D gene (6 bases). The V end lost 0 bases, the J end lost 0 bases, and 17 bases lay between the germline ends. The CDR3 covers 18 residues. Germline V gene lookup returns CDR1 SGDLS and CDR2 YYNGEE. The CDR3 coding sequence is TGTGCCAGCAGCGTAGGAATAGCGGCGGAAACTAGCACAGATACGCAGTATTTT. It yields the protein CASSVGIAAETSTDTQYF. The whole variable domain, remainder taken from reference TRBV9 and TRBJ2-3, is DSGVTQTPKHLITATGQRVTLRCSPRSGDLSVYWYQQSLDQGLQFLIQYYNGEERAKGNILERFSAQQFPDLHSELNLSSLELGDSALYFCASSVGIAAETSTDTQYFGPGTRLTVL.

The CDR3: CASSSARDTQEKLFF. The CDR3 region has the DNA TGTGCCAGCAGCTCCGCCCGGGACACTCAAGAAAAACTGTTTTTT. The chain employs TRBV5-4 and TRBJ1-4; D might be TRBD1 (6 bases). Trimming stripped 3 bases from V and 8 bases from J, with 17 bases between. This CDR3 spans 15 amino acids. Per germline, CDR1 SGHNT and CDR2 YYREEE (reference sequence). The full variable domain, completed using reference TRBV5-4 and TRBJ1-4, is ETGVTQSPTHLIKTRGQQVTLRCSSQSGHNTVSWYQQALGQGPQFIFQYYREEENGRGNFPPRFSGLQFPNYSSELNVNALELDDSALYLCASSSARDTQEKLFFGSGTQLSVL.

The chain couples TRBV11-2 to TRBJ2-3; 8 positions agree with TRBD2. Germline V gene sequence: CDR1 SGHAT, CDR2 FQNNGV. V was clipped by 5 bases and J by 6 bases; unmatched bases: 7. The CDR3 runs 14 residues. The CDR3 loop reads CASSRIAGLDTQYF. CDR3 bases: TGTGCCAGCAGCCGAATAGCGGGACTGGATACGCAGTATTTT.

V is TRBV11-3 and J is TRBJ2-3; 10 nucleotides agree with TRBD2. CDR1 SGHNT and CDR2 YENEEA come from the germline V gene. The CDR3 runs 15 residues. V shed 3 bases, J shed 10 bases, and the junction held 10 bases outside the gene matches. CDR3: CASSFMISGRLPQYF. The CDR3 DNA reads TGTGCCAGCAGCTTTATGATTAGCGGGAGGCTTCCGCAGTATTTT.

V is TRBV5-1 and J is TRBJ1-1; D is unresolved. Germline loops: CDR1 SGHRS, CDR2 YFSETQ. Deletions cut 2 bases from V and 0 bases from J, with 26 bases between. The CDR3 extends over 20 amino acids. CDR3 DNA: TGCGCCAGCAGCTTAATGCTGACTATAGGGCAGGTGAAAATGAACACTGAAGCTTTCTTT. It is translated as CASSLMLTIGQVKMNTEAFF. The whole variable domain, remainder taken from reference TRBV5-1 and TRBJ1-1, is KAGVTQTPRYLIKTRGQQVTLSCSPISGHRSVSWYQQTPGQGLQFLFEYFSETQRNKGNFPGRFSGRQFSNSRSEMNVSTLELGDSALYLCASSLMLTIGQVKMNTEAFFGQGTRLTVV.

CDR3 sequence reads: CASSSADSQPQHF. The CDR3 coding sequence is TGTGCCAGCAGTTCTGCGGACAGTCAGCCCCAGCATTTT. The gene calls are TRBV28 and TRBJ1-5, with D tentatively TRBD1 (6 bases). CDR3 size: 13 residues. Trimming shortened V by 4 bases and J by 6 bases, and 10 bases separated the two germline ends. From germline, CDR1 is MDHEN and CDR2 SYDVKM.

The V call is TRBV28, the J call TRBJ2-7; 15 positions agree with TRBD2. The CDR3 totals 17 residues. The J segment lost 3 bases and the V segment lost 8 bases, leaving 11 bases of the junction unmatched. CDR1 is MDHEN and CDR2 is SYDVKM in the germline V gene. CDR3 DNA: TGTGCCAGCGCCCCCGGACTAGCGGGAGGGCCCCTCTACGAGCAGTACTTC. Amino acid sequence: CASAPGLAGGPLYEQYF.

This rearrangement joins TRBV2 to TRBJ2-7; D might be TRBD2 (5 bases). V lost 6 bases and J 4 bases, leaving 16 bases between the germline ends. This CDR3 region has 14 residues. The germline V gene has CDR1 SNHLY and CDR2 FYNNEI. This chain's CDR3 is CASRVSEVEYEQYF. The CDR3 bases are TGTGCCAGCAGGGTATCGGAGGTTGAGTACGAGCAGTACTTC.

The chain recombines TRBV9 with TRBJ2-7; D is undetermined. V gave up 0 bases and J gave up 4 bases, with 11 bases separating them. There are 14 residues in the CDR3. Germline V gene lookup returns CDR1 SGDLS and CDR2 YYNGEE. In DNA, the CDR3 is TGTGCCAGCAGCGTAGCCAGCGTGGGTTACGAGCAGTACTTC. Translating gives CASSVASVGYEQYF.

The chain has TRBV4-1 and TRBJ2-2; 8 bases align to TRBD1. V trimming: 4 bases; J trimming: 3 bases; junction bases outside the gene matches: 4. Germline CDR1 reads MGHRA; CDR2 reads YSYEKL. The length of the CDR3 is 15 residues. The CDR3 loop reads CASSPGQGYTGELFF. As DNA, the CDR3 is TGCGCCAGCAGCCCCGGACAGGGCTACACCGGGGAGCTGTTTTTT.

V is TRBV30 and J is TRBJ2-2; the D gene is possibly TRBD1 (6 bases). Germline V gives CDR1 GTSNPN, CDR2 SVGIG (reference sequence). This CDR3 has 15 residues. Trimming pared 0 bases from V and 4 bases from J, leaving 12 bases between. The CDR3 region is CAWSVGPRGTGELFF. The CDR3 DNA reads TGTGCCTGGAGTGTAGGGCCCAGGGGCACCGGGGAGCTGTTTTTT.